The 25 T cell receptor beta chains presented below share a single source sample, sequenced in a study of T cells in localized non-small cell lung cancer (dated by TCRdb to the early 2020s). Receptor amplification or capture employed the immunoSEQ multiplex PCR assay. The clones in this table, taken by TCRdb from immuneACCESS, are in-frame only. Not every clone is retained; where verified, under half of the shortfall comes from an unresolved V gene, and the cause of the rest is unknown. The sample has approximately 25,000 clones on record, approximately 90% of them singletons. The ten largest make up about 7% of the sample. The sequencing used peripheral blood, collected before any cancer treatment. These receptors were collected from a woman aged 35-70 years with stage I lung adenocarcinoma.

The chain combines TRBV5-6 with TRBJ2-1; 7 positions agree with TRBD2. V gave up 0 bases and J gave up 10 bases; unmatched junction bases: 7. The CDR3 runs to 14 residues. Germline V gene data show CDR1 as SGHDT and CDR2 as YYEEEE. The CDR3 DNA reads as TGTGCCAGCAGCTTGGAGGGAGGGCCTTTGGAGCAGTTCTTC. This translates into CASSLEGGPLEQFF.

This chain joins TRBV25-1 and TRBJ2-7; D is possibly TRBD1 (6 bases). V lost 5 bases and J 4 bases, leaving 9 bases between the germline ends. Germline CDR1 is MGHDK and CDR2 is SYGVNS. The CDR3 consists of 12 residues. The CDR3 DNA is TGTGCCAGCAGTCACGGACAGTACGAGCAGTACTTC. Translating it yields CASSHGQYEQYF.

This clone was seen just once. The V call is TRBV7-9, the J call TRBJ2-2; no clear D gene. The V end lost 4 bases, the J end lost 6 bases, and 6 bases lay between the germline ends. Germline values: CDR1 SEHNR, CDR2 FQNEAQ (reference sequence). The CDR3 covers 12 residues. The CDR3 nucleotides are TGTGCCAGCAGCTCAAGCGCCGGGGAGCTGTTTTTT. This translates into CASSSSAGELFF.

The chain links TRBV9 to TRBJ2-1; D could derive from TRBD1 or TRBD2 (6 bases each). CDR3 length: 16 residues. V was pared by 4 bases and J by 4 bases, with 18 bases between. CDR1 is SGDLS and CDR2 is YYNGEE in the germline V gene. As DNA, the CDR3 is TGTGCCAGCAGCCCTGAAGGGGGGAGTAGGTACAATGAGCAGTTCTTC. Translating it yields CASSPEGGSRYNEQFF.

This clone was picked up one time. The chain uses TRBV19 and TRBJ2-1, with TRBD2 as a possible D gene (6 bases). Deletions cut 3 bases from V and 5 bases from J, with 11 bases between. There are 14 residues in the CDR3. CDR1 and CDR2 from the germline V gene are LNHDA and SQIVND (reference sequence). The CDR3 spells CASSIWGVHNEQFF. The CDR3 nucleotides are TGTGCCAGTAGTATTTGGGGGGTCCACAATGAGCAGTTCTTC.

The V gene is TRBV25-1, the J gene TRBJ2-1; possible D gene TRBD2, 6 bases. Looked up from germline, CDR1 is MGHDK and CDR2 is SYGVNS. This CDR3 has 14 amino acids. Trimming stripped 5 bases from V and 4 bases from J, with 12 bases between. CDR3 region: CASSLGGTYNEQFF. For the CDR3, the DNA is TGTGCCAGCAGTTTAGGCGGGACTTACAATGAGCAGTTCTTC.

The CDR3 here is CASSEAGATYNEQFF. The CDR3 coding sequence is TGTGCCAGCAGTGAGGCGGGGGCGACCTACAATGAGCAGTTCTTC. The rearrangement links TRBV6-4 to TRBJ2-1; D possibly corresponds to TRBD2 (7 bases). V lost 3 bases and J 2 bases, leaving 11 bases between the germline ends. This CDR3 region has 15 residues. Germline CDR1 is MRHNA and CDR2 is SNTAGT.

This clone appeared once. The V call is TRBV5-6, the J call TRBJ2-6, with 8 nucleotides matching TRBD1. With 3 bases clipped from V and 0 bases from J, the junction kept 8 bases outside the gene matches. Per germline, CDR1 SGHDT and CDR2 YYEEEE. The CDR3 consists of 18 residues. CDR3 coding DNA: TGTGCCAGCAGCTCACAGGGGGTGGTCAACTCTGGGGCCAACGTCCTGACTTTC. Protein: CASSSQGVVNSGANVLTF.

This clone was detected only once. CDR3 in DNA: TGCGCCAGCAGCTTGGATTCAGGGCCGGACTCTGGGGCCAACGTCCTGACTTTC. Protein sequence: CASSLDSGPDSGANVLTF. The genes are TRBV5-1 and TRBJ2-6, with D maybe TRBD1 (5 bases). Germline CDR1 reads SGHRS; CDR2 reads YFSETQ. The CDR3 sequence is 18 residues long. V lost 0 bases and J lost 0, with 13 bases in between.

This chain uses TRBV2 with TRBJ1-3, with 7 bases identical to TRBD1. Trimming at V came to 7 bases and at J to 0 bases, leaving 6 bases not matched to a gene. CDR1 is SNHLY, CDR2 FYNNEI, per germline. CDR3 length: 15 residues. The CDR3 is CASTRDRISGNTIYF. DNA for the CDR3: TGTGCCAGCACCCGGGACAGAATCTCTGGAAACACCATATATTTT.

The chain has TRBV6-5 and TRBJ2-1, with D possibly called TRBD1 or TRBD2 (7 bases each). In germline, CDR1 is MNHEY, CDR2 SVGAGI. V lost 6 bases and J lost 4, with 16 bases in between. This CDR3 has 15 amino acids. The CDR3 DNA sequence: TGTGCCAGCAGGCAGCAGGGGGAGGGATACAATGAGCAGTTCTTC. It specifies CASRQQGEGYNEQFF.

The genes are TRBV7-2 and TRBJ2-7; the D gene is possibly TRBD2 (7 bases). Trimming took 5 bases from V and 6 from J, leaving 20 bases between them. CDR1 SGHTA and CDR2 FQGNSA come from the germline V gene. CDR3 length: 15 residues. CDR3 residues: CASSPRGGETAEQYF. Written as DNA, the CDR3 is TGTGCCAGCAGCCCACGAGGGGGGGAGACCGCCGAGCAGTACTTC.

The CDR3 DNA reads TGTGCCACCCGGCAGGCGAGTGAATCCGGGGAGCTGTTTTTT. Amino acid sequence: CATRQASESGELFF. The gene calls are TRBV15 and TRBJ2-2; D call uncertain. V dropped 8 bases and J dropped 6 bases, with 16 bases sitting between them. The V gene's germline CDR1 is LNHNV and CDR2 YYDKDF (reference sequence). CDR3 size: 14 residues.

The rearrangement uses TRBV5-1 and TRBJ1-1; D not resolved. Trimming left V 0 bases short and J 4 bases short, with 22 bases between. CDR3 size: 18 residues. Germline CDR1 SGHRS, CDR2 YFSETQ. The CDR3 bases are TGCGCCAGCAGCTTGGCCTATAGAAGTCAGGCGGGGAGCACTGAAGCTTTCTTT. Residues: CASSLAYRSQAGSTEAFF.

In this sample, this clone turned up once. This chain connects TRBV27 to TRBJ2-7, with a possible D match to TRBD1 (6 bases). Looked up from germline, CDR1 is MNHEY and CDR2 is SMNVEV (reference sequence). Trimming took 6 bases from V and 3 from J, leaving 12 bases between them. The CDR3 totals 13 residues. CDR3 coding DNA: TGTGCCAGCAGGTTACAGGGATACTACGAGCAGTACTTC. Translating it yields CASRLQGYYEQYF.

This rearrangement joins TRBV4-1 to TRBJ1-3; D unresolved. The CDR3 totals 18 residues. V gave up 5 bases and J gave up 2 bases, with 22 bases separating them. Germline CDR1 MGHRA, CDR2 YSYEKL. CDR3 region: CASSDLTGEGGPGNTIYF. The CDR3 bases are TGCGCCAGCAGCGACCTTACCGGGGAAGGTGGACCTGGAAACACCATATATTTT.

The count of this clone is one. CDR3 in amino acids: CASSLELLSVSYNEQFF. CDR3 sequence (DNA): TGTGCCAGCAGCTTGGAGTTGCTATCCGTGTCCTACAATGAGCAGTTCTTC. This chain links TRBV5-8 with TRBJ2-1; no clear D gene. This CDR3 has 17 residues. Germline V lookup: CDR1 SGHTS, CDR2 YDEGEE. V was clipped by 0 bases and J by 1 base, with 14 bases between them. The full variable domain, its missing parts supplied by reference TRBV5-8 and TRBJ2-1, is EAGVTQSPTHLIKTRGQQATLRCSPISGHTSVYWYQQALGLGLQFLLWYDEGEERNRGNFPPRFSGRQFPNYSSELNVNALELEDSALYLCASSLELLSVSYNEQFFGPGTRLTVL.

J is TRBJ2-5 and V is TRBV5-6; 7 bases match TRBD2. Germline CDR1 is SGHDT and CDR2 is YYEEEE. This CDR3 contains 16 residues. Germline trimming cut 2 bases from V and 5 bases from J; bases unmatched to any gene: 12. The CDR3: CASSFWVGLREETQYF. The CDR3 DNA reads TGTGCCAGCAGCTTCTGGGTGGGACTAAGGGAGGAGACCCAGTACTTC.

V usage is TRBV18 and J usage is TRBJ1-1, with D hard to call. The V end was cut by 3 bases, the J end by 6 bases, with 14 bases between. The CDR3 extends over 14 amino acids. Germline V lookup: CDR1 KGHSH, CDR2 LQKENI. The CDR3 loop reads CASSPTPGRAEAFF. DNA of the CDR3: TGTGCCAGCTCACCTACTCCGGGGAGGGCTGAAGCTTTCTTT.

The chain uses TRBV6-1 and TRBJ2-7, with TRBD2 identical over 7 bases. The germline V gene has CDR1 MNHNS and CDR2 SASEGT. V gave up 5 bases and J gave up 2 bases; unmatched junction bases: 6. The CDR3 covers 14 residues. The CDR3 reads CASSRTSWTYEQYF. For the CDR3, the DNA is TGTGCCAGCAGTAGGACTAGTTGGACCTACGAGCAGTACTTC.

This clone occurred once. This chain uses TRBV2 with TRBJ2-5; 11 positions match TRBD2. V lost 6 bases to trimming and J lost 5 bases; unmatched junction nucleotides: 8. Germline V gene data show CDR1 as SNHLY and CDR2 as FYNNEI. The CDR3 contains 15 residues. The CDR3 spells CASSPSTSGTETQYF. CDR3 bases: TGTGCCAGCAGCCCTTCGACTAGCGGGACGGAGACCCAGTACTTC.

The CDR3 nucleotides read TGTGCCAGCAGCCGCAGTGGGGGATTCTCTGGAAACACCATATATTTT. Its translation: CASSRSGGFSGNTIYF. This chain joins TRBV11-2 and TRBJ1-3, with D maybe TRBD1 (5 bases). Germline V gives CDR1 SGHAT, CDR2 FQNNGV. Deletions cut 5 bases from V and 0 bases from J, with 14 bases between. This CDR3 is built from 16 residues.

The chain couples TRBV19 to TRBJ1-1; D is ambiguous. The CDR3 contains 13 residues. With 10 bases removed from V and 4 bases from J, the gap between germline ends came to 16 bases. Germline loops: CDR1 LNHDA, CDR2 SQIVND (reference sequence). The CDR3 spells CATRKAVSTEAFF. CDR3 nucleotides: TGTGCCACTCGTAAGGCAGTCTCCACTGAAGCTTTCTTT.

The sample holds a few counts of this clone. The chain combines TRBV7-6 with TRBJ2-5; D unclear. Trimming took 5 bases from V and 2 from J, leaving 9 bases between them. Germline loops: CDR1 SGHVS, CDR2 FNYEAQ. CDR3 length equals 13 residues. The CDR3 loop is CASSKGRQETQYF. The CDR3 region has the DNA TGTGCCAGCAGCAAGGGAAGACAAGAGACCCAGTACTTC.

This CDR3 is CASSLGGGNSAYNEQFF. As DNA, the CDR3 is TGTGCCAGCAGCTTAGGGGGCGGGAACTCGGCCTACAATGAGCAGTTCTTC. The J gene is TRBJ2-1, the V gene TRBV7-2; tentative D call: TRBD2 (6 bases). This CDR3 comprises 17 residues. Germline CDR1 is SGHTA and CDR2 is FQGNSA. V lost 1 base and J 2 bases, leaving 15 bases between the germline ends. Looking up the rest from reference TRBV7-2 and TRBJ2-1 gives the full variable domain: GAGVSQSPSNKVTEKGKDVELRCDPISGHTALYWYRQSLGQGLEFLIYFQGNSAPDKSGLPSDRFSAERTGGSVSTLTIQRTQQEDSAVYLCASSLGGGNSAYNEQFFGPGTRLTVL.